Shown below are 16 T cell receptor beta chains from a single sample sequenced in a study of CD8 T cells in Susac syndrome. Random hexamers were used to reverse transcribe the RNA input (about 0.45 to 1 ug). TCRdb reprocessed the immunoSEQ multiplex PCR reads via MiXCR and lists one record per CDR3 protein. The table includes 150,000 to 200,000 distinct CDR3 sequences, almost 96% detected once. The sample taken for sequencing was CD4+ T cells from PBMCs. Receptors were obtained from a human donor with multiple sclerosis.

In its sample, this clonotype was seen once. This sequence joins TRBV20-1 and TRBJ2-5; the D gene is possibly TRBD2 (5 bases). The CDR3 has 14 residues. From germline, CDR1 is DFQATT and CDR2 SNEGSKA (reference sequence). V was shortened by 0 bases and J by 4 bases, with 12 bases between the two germline ends. The CDR3 spells CSAREPIGVETQYF. The CDR3 nucleotides read TGCAGTGCTAGAGAGCCTATCGGGGTAGAGACCCAGTACTTC.

This chain joins TRBV27 and TRBJ1-5, with TRBD1 as a possible D gene (5 bases). This CDR3 region has 16 residues. V lost 0 bases and J 2 bases, leaving 11 bases between the germline ends. Germline CDR1 MNHEY, CDR2 SMNVEV (reference sequence). As DNA, the CDR3 is TGTGCCAGCAGTTTATCCCAGGGCGTGGGCAATCAGCCCCAGCATTTT. Amino acids: CASSLSQGVGNQPQHF.

The chain recombines TRBV7-6 with TRBJ2-7, with 12 bases that match TRBD1. Trimming cost V 4 bases and J 7 bases; bases outside gene matches: 8. Germline-derived CDR1 and CDR2 are SGHVS and FNYEAQ. The CDR3 is 15 residues long. CDR3 in amino acids: CASSSSGQGAYEQYF. CDR3 bases: TGTGCCAGCAGCTCCTCGGGACAGGGGGCGTATGAGCAGTACTTC. Using reference TRBV7-6 and TRBJ2-7 for the parts outside the CDR3, the full variable domain is GAGVSQSPRYKVTKRGQDVALRCDPISGHVSLYWYRQALGQGPEFLTYFNYEAQQDKSGLPNDRFSAERPEGSISTLTIQRTEQRDSAMYRCASSSSGQGAYEQYFGPGTRLTVT.

The chain couples TRBV9 to TRBJ1-2, with D hard to call. The CDR3 is 16 amino acids. Trimming pared 0 bases from V and 6 bases from J, leaving 18 bases between. Looked up from germline, CDR1 is SGDLS and CDR2 is YYNGEE. CDR3 sequence (DNA): TGTGCCAGCAGCGTAGCTTTCCTTGGGATTGCGGATGGCTACACCTTC. Amino acids: CASSVAFLGIADGYTF.

The chain carries TRBV20-1 and TRBJ1-5; D ambiguous. V was trimmed by 5 bases and J by 6 bases, leaving 14 bases between them. This CDR3 contains 13 residues. Germline CDR1 and CDR2: DFQATT and SNEGSKA (reference sequence). The CDR3 bases are TGCAGTGCTGAACCGGGAGTGGGTCAGCCCCAGCATTTT. It specifies CSAEPGVGQPQHF.

The chain is built from TRBV20-1 and TRBJ2-1, with D possibly TRBD1 on 6 matching bases. Germline-derived CDR1 and CDR2 are DFQATT and SNEGSKA (reference sequence). CDR3 length: 16 residues. V was pared by 0 bases and J by 0 bases, with 12 bases between. CDR3 DNA sequence: TGCAGTGCTAGAGATTCAGGGACACTCTCCTACAATGAGCAGTTCTTC. Protein: CSARDSGTLSYNEQFF.

The J gene is TRBJ1-1, the V gene TRBV2; D call uncertain. With 7 bases removed from V and 0 bases from J, the gap between germline ends came to 12 bases. The CDR3 has 14 amino acids. Germline CDR1 and CDR2: SNHLY and FYNNEI. The CDR3 DNA reads as TGTGCCAGCAAGTTCGAGGTTATGAACACTGAAGCTTTCTTT. This gives the protein CASKFEVMNTEAFF.

The V call is TRBV28, the J call TRBJ1-1; 7 nucleotides align to TRBD1. CDR1 and CDR2 from the germline V gene are MDHEN and SYDVKM. With V trimmed by 4 bases and J by 2 bases, 7 bases remained unmatched. This CDR3 region has 15 residues. The CDR3 DNA follows: TGTGCCAGCAGTTCTACAGGGGACGCAAACACTGAAGCTTTCTTT. This codes for CASSSTGDANTEAFF.

The rearrangement links TRBV6-4 to TRBJ2-1; no clear D gene. Between the trimmed V and J ends, which lost 3 bases and 0 bases, there was a span of 9 bases. The CDR3 contains 15 residues. CDR1 is MRHNA, CDR2 SNTAGT, per germline. CDR3 in amino acids: CASSERLSSYNEQFF. The DNA of the CDR3 is TGTGCCAGCAGTGAGCGCCTAAGCTCCTACAATGAGCAGTTCTTC.

The DNA of the CDR3 is TGCGCCAGCAGCCAGGGCGTACAGGGGGCTGGGGAGACCCAGTACTTC. Translation: CASSQGVQGAGETQYF. The rearrangement joins TRBV4-3 to TRBJ2-5; 9 bases agree with TRBD1. Germline V lookup: CDR1 LGHNA, CDR2 YSLEER. The CDR3 is made up of 16 amino acids. Losses at the gene ends were 3 bases for V and 5 bases for J; bases not matched to a gene: 10.

This chain joins TRBV30 and TRBJ2-2; D not resolved. CDR1 GTSNPN and CDR2 SVGIG come from the germline V gene (reference sequence). With 0 bases removed from V and 5 bases from J, the gap between germline ends came to 13 bases. The CDR3 sequence is 15 residues long. The CDR3 is CAWSVRSGSTGELFF. CDR3 coding DNA: TGTGCCTGGAGTGTAAGGTCGGGTTCGACCGGGGAGCTGTTTTTT. The whole variable domain, filled in from reference TRBV30 and TRBJ2-2, reads SQTIHQWPATLVQPVGSPLSLECTVEGTSNPNLYWYRQAAGRGLQLLFYSVGIGQISSEVPQNLSASRPQDRQFILSSKKLLLSDSGFYLCAWSVRSGSTGELFFGEGSRLTVL.

The rearrangement uses TRBV9 and TRBJ2-7, with 8 bases identical to TRBD1. CDR1 and CDR2 from the germline V gene are SGDLS and YYNGEE. The CDR3 contains 14 residues. V was clipped by 4 bases and J by 2 bases; unmatched bases: 5. The CDR3 reads CASSPWTGTYEQYF. CDR3 bases: TGTGCCAGCAGCCCCTGGACAGGGACCTACGAGCAGTACTTC. Complete variable domain (other parts from reference TRBV9 and TRBJ2-7): DSGVTQTPKHLITATGQRVTLRCSPRSGDLSVYWYQQSLDQGLQFLIQYYNGEERAKGNILERFSAQQFPDLHSELNLSSLELGDSALYFCASSPWTGTYEQYFGPGTRLTVT.

This sequence joins TRBV7-9 and TRBJ1-1, with a possible D match to TRBD1 (5 bases). V was shortened by 3 bases and J by 1 base, with 15 bases between the two germline ends. Germline V lookup: CDR1 SEHNR, CDR2 FQNEAQ (reference sequence). This CDR3 comprises 16 residues. Here the CDR3 DNA reads TGTGCCAGCAGCTTCCTTCCGGGACGGGCGAACACTGAAGCTTTCTTT. Translation gives CASSFLPGRANTEAFF.

V is TRBV13 and J is TRBJ2-2; D unresolved. The CDR3 spans 12 residues. Germline V CDR1 and CDR2: PRHDT, FYEKMQ (reference sequence). V was trimmed by 1 base and J by 6 bases, leaving 3 bases between them. CDR3 sequence: CASSLAPGELFF. Here the CDR3 DNA reads TGTGCCAGCAGCTTAGCCCCCGGGGAGCTGTTTTTT.

The V and J genes are TRBV25-1 and TRBJ1-2, with 7 bases aligning to TRBD1. CDR3 length: 15 residues. Unmatched junction bases numbered 12, after V lost 6 bases and J lost 5 bases. The germline CDR1 and CDR2 sequences are MGHDK and SYGVNS. CDR3 bases: TGTGCCAGCAGGGCAAGTGGGACAGATAGATATGGCTACACCTTC. Translation: CASRASGTDRYGYTF.

This clonotype was observed a single time. The CDR3 sequence: CASSFYRGNAYEQYF. The DNA of the CDR3 is TGTGCCAGCAGCTTCTACAGGGGTAACGCCTACGAGCAGTACTTC. This chain uses TRBV13 with TRBJ2-7, with 7 positions matching TRBD1. The CDR3 spans 15 residues. With V trimmed by 3 bases and J by 2 bases, 7 bases remained unmatched. The V gene's germline CDR1 is PRHDT and CDR2 FYEKMQ (reference sequence).